This T cell receptor beta chain was identified during a study of CD8 T cells in ankylosing spondylitis. This clonotype was picked up one time. Its antigen is not identified. CDR3 length: 11 amino acids. Germline V gene data show CDR1 as SQVTM and CDR2 as ANQGSEA. The V gene lost 5 bases and the J gene lost 6 bases, with 9 bases spanning the gap. One entry per CDR3 protein results from TCRdb running MiXCR on the 5' RACE reads. The data show 200,000 or so distinct CDR3 sequences, with roughly 24% seen just once and approximately 6.6% held by the top ten. Study-wide points: Blood from ankylosing spondylitis patients appeared to carry a characteristic roughly 8-variant TCR beta motif.

The sequenced material came from blood, either unsorted or a sorted T cell fraction (not recorded which). This chain links TRBV29-1 with TRBJ2-3; possibly TRBD1 for D (6 bases). The receptor's source is a male donor with ankylosing spondylitis or in good health (not recorded which). The CDR3 region has the DNA TGCAGCGTTAGGGACAAGGATACGCAGTATTTT. As protein: CSVRDKDTQYF.